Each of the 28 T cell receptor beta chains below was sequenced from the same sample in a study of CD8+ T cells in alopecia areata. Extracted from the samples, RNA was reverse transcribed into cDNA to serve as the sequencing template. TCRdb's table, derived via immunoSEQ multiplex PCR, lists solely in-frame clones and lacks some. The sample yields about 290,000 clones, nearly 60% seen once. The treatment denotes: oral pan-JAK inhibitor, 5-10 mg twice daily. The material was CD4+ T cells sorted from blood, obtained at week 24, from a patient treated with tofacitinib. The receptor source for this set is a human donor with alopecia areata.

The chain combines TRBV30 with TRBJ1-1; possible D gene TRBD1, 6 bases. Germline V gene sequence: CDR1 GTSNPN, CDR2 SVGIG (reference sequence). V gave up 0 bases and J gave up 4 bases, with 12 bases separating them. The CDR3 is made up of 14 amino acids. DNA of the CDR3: TGTGCCTGGAGTGTACTAGGAGGGGGCACTGAAGCTTTCTTT. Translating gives CAWSVLGGGTEAFF.

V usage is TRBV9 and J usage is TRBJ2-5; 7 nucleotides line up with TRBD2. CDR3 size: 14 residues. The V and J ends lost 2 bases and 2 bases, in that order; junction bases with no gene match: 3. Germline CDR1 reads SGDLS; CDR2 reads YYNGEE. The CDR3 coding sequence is TGTGCCAGCAGCGTGCGGGGGATACAAGAGACCCAGTACTTC. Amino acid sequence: CASSVRGIQETQYF.

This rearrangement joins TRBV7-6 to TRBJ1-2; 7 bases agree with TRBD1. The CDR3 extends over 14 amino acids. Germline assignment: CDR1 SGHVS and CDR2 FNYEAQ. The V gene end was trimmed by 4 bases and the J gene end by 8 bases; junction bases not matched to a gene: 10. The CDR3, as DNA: TGTGCCAGCAGCTCGACCACAGGGGCTCGGGGCTACACCTTC. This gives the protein CASSSTTGARGYTF.

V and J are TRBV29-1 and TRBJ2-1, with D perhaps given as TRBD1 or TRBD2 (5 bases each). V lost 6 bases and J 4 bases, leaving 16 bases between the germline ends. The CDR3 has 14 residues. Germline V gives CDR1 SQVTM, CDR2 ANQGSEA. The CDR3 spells CSVRRGTGYNEQFF. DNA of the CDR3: TGCAGCGTCCGACGAGGGACGGGGTACAATGAGCAGTTCTTC.

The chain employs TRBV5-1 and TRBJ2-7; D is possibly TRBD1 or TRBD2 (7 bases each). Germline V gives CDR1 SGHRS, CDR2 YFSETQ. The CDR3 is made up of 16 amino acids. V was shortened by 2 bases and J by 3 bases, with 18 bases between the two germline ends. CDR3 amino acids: CASSLRRQGGDYEQYF. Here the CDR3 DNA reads TGCGCCAGCAGCTTAAGGAGACAGGGAGGGGACTACGAGCAGTACTTC. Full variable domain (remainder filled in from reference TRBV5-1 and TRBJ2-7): KAGVTQTPRYLIKTRGQQVTLSCSPISGHRSVSWYQQTPGQGLQFLFEYFSETQRNKGNFPGRFSGRQFSNSRSEMNVSTLELGDSALYLCASSLRRQGGDYEQYFGPGTRLTVT.

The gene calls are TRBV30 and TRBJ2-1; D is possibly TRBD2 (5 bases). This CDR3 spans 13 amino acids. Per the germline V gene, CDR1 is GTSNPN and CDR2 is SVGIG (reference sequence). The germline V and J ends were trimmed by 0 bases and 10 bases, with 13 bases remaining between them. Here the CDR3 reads CAWSVSGPGEQFF. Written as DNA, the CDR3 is TGTGCCTGGAGTGTAAGCGGCCCGGGGGAGCAGTTCTTC.

This CDR3 reads CASSYRRGKEEFF. CDR3 nucleotide sequence: TGTGCCAGCAGTTACAGACGGGGAAAAGAGGAGTTCTTC. The V gene is TRBV6-5, the J gene TRBJ2-1, with D possibly being TRBD2 (5 bases). Trimming took 2 bases from V and 14 from J, leaving 16 bases between them. Germline lookup yields CDR1 MNHEY and CDR2 SVGAGI. This CDR3 has 13 amino acids.

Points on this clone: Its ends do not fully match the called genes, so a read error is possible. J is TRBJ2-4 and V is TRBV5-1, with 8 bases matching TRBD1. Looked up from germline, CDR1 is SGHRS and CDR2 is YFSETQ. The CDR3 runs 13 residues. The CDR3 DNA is TGCGCCAGCAGCTTTGACCCCGGACAGGGTAGGAACTTC. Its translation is CASSFDPGQGRNF.

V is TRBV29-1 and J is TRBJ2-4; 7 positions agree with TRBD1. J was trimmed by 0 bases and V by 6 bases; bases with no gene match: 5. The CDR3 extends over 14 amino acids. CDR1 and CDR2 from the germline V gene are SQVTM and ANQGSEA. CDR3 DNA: TGCAGCGTCGCACAGGGGAGAGCCAAAAACATTCAGTACTTC. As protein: CSVAQGRAKNIQYF.

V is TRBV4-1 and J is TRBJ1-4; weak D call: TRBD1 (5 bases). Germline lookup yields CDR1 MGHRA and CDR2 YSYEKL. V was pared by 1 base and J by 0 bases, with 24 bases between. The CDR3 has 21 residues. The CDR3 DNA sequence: TGCGCCAGCAGCCAAGCGCCCTCGGGACTGCACGCCCCGGCAACTAATGAAAAACTGTTTTTT. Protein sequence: CASSQAPSGLHAPATNEKLFF.

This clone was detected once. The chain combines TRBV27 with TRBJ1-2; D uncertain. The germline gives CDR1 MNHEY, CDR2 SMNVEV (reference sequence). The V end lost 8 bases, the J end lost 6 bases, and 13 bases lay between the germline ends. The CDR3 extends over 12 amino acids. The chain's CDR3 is CASGTVRNGYTF. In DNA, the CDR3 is TGTGCCAGCGGCACAGTTCGCAATGGCTACACCTTC.

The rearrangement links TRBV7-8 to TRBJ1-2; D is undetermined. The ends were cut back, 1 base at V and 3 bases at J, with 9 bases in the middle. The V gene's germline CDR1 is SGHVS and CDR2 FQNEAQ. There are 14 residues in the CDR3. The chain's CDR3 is CASSLEGVDYGYTF. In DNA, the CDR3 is TGTGCCAGCAGCTTAGAAGGCGTTGACTATGGCTACACCTTC.

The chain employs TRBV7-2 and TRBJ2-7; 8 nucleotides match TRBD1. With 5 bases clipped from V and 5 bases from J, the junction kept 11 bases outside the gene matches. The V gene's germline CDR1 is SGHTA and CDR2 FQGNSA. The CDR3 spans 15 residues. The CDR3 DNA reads TGTGCCAGCAGCCCTCGGACAGGGTTATTCAACGAGCAGTACTTC. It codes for CASSPRTGLFNEQYF.

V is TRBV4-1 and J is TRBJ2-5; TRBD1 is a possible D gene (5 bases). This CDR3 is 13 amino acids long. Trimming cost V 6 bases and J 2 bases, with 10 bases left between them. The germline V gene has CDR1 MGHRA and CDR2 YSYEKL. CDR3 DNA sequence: TGCGCCAGCAGGCAGGGTTTTCAAGAGACCCAGTACTTC. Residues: CASRQGFQETQYF.

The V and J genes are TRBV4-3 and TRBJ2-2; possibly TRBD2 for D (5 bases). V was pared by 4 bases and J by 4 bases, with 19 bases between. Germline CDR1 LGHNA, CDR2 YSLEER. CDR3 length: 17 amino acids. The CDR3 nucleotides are TGCGCCAGCAGCCGCCAGCCCGGGAATGTGGGCACCGGGGAGCTGTTTTTT. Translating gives CASSRQPGNVGTGELFF.

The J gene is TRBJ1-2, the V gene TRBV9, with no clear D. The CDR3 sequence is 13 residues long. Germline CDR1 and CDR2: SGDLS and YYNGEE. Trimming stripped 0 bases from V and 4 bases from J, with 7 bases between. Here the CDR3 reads CASSVEAAYGYTF. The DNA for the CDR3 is TGTGCCAGCAGCGTAGAGGCAGCCTATGGCTACACCTTC.

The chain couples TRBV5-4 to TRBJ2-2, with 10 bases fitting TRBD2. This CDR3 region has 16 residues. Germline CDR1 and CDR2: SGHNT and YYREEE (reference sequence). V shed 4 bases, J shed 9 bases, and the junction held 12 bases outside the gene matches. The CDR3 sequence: CASSRSGGAGKRELFF. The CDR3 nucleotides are TGTGCCAGCAGCCGCAGCGGGGGGGCTGGAAAGAGGGAGCTGTTTTTT.

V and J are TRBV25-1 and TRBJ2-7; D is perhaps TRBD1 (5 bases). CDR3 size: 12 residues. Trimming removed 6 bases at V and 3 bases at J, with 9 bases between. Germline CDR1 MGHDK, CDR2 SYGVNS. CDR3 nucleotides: TGTGCCAGCAGAGCGACAGTCTACGAGCAGTACTTC. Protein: CASRATVYEQYF.

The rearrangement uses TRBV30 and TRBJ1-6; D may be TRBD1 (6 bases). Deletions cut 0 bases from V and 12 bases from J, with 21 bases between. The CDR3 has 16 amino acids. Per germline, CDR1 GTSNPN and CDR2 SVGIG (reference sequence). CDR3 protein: CAWSVRGGTQVGPLHF. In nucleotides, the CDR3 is TGTGCCTGGAGTGTACGGGGGGGGACACAGGTCGGACCCCTCCACTTT.

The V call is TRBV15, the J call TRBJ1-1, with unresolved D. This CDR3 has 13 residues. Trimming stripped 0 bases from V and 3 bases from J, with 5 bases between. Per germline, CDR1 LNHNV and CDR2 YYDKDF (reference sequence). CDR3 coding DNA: TGTGCCACCAGCAGAGATCCGGACACTGAAGCTTTCTTT. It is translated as CATSRDPDTEAFF.

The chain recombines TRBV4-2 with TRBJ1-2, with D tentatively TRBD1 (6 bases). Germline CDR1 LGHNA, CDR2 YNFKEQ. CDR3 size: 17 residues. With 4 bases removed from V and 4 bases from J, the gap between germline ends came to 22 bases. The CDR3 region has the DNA TGTGCCAGCAGCCCCGACGTCGCAGGGGCCCGGAGCTATGGCTACACCTTC. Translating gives CASSPDVAGARSYGYTF.

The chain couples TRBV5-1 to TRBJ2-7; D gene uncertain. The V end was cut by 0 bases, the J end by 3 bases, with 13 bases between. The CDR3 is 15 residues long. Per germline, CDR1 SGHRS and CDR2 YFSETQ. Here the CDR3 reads CASSLVTGPGYEQYF. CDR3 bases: TGCGCCAGCAGCTTGGTTACGGGCCCGGGCTACGAGCAGTACTTC.

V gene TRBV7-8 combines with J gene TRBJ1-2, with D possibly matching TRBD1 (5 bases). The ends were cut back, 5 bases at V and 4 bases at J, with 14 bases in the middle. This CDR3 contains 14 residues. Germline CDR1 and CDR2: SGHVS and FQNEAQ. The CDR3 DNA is TGTGCCAGCAGCCCCACAGGCCCTTCCTATGGCTACACCTTC. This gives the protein CASSPTGPSYGYTF. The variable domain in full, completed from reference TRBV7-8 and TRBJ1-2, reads GAGVSQSPRYKVAKRGQDVALRCDPISGHVSLFWYQQALGQGPEFLTYFQNEAQLDKSGLPSDRFFAERPEGSVSTLKIQRTQQEDSAVYLCASSPTGPSYGYTFGSGTRLTVV.

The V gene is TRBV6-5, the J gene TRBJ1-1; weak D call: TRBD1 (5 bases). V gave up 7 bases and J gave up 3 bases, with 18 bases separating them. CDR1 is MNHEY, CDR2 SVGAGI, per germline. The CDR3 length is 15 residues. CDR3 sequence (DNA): TGTGCCAGCACCGCCGGGGTGGGGGTCGACACTGAAGCTTTCTTT. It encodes CASTAGVGVDTEAFF.

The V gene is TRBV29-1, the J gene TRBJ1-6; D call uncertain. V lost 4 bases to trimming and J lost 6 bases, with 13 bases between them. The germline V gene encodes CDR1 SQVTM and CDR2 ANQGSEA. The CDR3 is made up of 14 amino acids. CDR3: CSVVGPSINSPLHF. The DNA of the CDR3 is TGCAGCGTTGTTGGGCCCAGTATTAATTCACCCCTCCACTTT.

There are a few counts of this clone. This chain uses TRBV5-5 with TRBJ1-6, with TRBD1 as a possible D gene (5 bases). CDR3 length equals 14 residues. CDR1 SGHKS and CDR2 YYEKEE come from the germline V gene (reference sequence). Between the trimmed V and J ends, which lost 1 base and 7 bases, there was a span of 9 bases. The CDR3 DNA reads TGTGCCAGCAGCTTGCGGGACGGCAATTCACCCCTCCACTTT. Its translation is CASSLRDGNSPLHF.

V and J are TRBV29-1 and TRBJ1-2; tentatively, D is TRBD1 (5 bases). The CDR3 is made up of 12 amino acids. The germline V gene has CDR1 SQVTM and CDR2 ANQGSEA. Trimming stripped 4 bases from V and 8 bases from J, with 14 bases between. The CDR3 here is CSVVGRAEGYTF. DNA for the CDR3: TGCAGCGTTGTTGGCAGGGCGGAGGGCTACACCTTC. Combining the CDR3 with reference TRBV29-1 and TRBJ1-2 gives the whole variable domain SAVISQKPSRDICQRGTSLTIQCQVDSQVTMMFWYRQQPGQSLTLIATANQGSEATYESGFVIDKFPISRPNLTFSTLTVSNMSPEDSSIYLCSVVGRAEGYTFGSGTRLTVV.

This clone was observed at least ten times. The CDR3 loop is CASSSDLTGDEQYF. CDR3 nucleotide sequence: TGTGCCAGCAGCAGCGATCTGACAGGGGACGAGCAGTACTTC. The chain is built from TRBV5-4 and TRBJ2-7; 8 positions match TRBD1. Germline CDR1 reads SGHNT; CDR2 reads YYREEE (reference sequence). CDR3 size: 14 residues. Trimming removed 4 bases from V and 5 bases from J; junction bases left unmatched: 8.